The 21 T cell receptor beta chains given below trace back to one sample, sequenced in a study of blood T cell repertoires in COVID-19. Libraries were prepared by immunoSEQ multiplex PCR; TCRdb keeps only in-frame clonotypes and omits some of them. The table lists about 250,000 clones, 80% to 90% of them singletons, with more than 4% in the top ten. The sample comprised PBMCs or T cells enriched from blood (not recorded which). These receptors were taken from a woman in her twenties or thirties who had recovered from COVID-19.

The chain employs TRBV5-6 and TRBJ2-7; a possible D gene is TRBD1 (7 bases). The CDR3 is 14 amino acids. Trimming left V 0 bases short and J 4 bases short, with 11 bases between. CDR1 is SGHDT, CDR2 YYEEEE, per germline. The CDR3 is CASSLGTGLYEQYF. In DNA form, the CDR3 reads TGTGCCAGCAGCTTGGGGACAGGACTATACGAGCAGTACTTC.

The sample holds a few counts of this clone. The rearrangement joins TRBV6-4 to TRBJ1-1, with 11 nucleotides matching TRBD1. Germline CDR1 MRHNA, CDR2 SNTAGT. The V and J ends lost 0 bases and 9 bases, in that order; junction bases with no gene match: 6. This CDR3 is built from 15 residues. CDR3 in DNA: TGTGCCAGCAGTGACTCTGGACAGGGGGCGTCTAAAGCTTTCTTT. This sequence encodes CASSDSGQGASKAFF.

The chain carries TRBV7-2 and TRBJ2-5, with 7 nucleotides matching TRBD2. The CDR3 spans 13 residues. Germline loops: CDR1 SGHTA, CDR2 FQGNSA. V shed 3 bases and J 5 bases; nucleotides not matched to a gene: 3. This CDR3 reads CASSFGGRETQYF. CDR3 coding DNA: TGTGCCAGCAGCTTCGGGGGGAGGGAGACCCAGTACTTC.

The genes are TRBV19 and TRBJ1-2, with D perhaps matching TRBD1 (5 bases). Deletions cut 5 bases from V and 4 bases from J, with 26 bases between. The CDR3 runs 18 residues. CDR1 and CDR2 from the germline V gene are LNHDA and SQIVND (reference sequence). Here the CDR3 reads CASSPLSNLQALPYGYTF. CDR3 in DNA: TGTGCCAGTAGTCCCCTTAGTAACCTACAGGCGCTACCCTATGGCTACACCTTC.

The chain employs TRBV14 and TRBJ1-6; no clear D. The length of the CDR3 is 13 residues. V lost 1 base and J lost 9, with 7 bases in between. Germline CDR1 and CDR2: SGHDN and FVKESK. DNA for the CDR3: TGTGCCAGCAGCCAAGCACTTCGTTCACCCCTCCACTTT. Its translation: CASSQALRSPLHF.

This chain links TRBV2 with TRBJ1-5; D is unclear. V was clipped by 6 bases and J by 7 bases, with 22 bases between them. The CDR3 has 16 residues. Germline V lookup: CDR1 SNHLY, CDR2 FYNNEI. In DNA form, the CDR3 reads TGTGCCAGCAGGACGGAGGAGGGCCAATATCGGCAGCCCCAGCATTTT. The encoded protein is CASRTEEGQYRQPQHF.

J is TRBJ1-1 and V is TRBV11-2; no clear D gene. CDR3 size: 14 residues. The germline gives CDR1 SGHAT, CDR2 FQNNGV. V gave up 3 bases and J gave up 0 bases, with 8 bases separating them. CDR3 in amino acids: CASSFQYMNTEAFF. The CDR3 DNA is TGTGCCAGCAGCTTCCAGTACATGAACACTGAAGCTTTCTTT.

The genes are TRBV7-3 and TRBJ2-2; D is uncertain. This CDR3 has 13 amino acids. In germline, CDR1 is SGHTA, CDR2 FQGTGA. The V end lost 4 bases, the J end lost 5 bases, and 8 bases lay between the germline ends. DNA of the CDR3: TGTGCCAGCAGCTCAGGCCCGACCGGGGAGCTGTTTTTT. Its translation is CASSSGPTGELFF.

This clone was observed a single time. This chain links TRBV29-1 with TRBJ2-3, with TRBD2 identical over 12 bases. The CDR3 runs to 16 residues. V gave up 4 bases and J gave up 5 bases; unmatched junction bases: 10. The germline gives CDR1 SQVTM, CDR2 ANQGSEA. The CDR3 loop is CSVGPPTSGSRDTQYF. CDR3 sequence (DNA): TGCAGCGTTGGCCCTCCGACTAGCGGGAGTAGAGATACGCAGTATTTT.

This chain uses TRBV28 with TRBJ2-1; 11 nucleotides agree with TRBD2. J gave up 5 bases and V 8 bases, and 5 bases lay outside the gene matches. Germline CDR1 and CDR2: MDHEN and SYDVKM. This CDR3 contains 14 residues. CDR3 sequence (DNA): TGTGCCAGCCAGACTAGCGGGGCGAACAATGAGCAGTTCTTC. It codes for CASQTSGANNEQFF. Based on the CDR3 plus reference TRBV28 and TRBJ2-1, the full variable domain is DVKVTQSSRYLVKRTGEKVFLECVQDMDHENMFWYRQDPGLGLRLIYFSYDVKMKEKGDIPEGYSVSREKKERFSLILESASTNQTSMYLCASQTSGANNEQFFGPGTRLTVL.

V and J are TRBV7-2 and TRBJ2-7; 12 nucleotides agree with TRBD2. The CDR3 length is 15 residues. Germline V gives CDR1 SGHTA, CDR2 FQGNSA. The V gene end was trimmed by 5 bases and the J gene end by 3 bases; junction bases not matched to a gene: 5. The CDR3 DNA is TGTGCCAGCAGCAGAACTAGCGGGGGGAACTACGAGCAGTACTTC. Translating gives CASSRTSGGNYEQYF.

The CDR3 loop reads CASSLNGQGREKLFF. The CDR3 DNA reads TGTGCCAGCAGCTTAAATGGACAGGGGAGGGAAAAACTGTTTTTT. V is TRBV11-2 and J is TRBJ1-4, with 9 bases matching TRBD1. With 2 bases clipped from V and 8 bases from J, the junction kept 6 bases outside the gene matches. Germline V gene lookup returns CDR1 SGHAT and CDR2 FQNNGV. CDR3 length: 15 residues.

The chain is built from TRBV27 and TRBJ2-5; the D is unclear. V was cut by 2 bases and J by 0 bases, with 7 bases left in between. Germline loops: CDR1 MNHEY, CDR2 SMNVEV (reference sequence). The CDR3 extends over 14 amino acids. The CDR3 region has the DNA TGTGCCAGCAGTTTAGCGAATAACCAAGAGACCCAGTACTTC. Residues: CASSLANNQETQYF.

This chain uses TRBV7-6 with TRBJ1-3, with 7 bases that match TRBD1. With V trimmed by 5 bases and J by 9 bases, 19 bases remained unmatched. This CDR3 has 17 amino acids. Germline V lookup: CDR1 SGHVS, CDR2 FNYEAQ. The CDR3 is CASSPQPGQDRGSTIYF. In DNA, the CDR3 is TGTGCCAGCAGCCCACAACCCGGACAGGACCGTGGGAGCACCATATATTTT.

DNA for the CDR3: TGTGCCAGCGGCCGGACAGAATTGAACACTGAAGCTTTCTTT. Translation: CASGRTELNTEAFF. This chain connects TRBV5-5 to TRBJ1-1; weak D call: TRBD1 (6 bases). V lost 7 bases and J 0 bases, leaving 13 bases between the germline ends. This CDR3 contains 14 residues. Germline assignment: CDR1 SGHKS and CDR2 YYEKEE (reference sequence).

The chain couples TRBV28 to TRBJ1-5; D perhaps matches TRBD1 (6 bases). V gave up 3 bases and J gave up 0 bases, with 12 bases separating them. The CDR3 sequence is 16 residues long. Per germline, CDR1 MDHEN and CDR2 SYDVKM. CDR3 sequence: CASSFSRGYSNQPQHF. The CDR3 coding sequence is TGTGCCAGCAGTTTTTCCAGGGGCTATAGCAATCAGCCCCAGCATTTT.

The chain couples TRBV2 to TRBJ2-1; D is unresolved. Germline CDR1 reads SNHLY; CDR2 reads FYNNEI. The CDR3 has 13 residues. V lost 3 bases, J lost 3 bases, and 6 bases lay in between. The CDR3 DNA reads TGTGCCAGCAGTGATATCGGCTACAATGAGCAGTTCTTC. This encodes CASSDIGYNEQFF.

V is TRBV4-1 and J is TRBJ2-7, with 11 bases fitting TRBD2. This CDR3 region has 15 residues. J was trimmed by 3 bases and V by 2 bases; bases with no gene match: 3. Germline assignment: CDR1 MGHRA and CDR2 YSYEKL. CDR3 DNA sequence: TGCGCCAGCAGCCAAAATCTAGCGGGAGGCTACGAGCAGTACTTC. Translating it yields CASSQNLAGGYEQYF.

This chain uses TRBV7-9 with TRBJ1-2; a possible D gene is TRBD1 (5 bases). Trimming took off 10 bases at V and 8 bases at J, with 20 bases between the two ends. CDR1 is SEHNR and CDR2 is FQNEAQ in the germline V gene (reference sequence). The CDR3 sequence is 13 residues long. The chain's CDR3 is CAKSRDGGGGYTF. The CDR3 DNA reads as TGTGCCAAAAGCCGGGACGGCGGAGGGGGCTACACCTTC.

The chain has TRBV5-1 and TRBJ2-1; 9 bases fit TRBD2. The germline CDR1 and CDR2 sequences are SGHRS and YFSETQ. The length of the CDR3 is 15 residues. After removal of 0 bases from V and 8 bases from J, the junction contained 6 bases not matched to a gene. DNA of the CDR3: TGCGCCAGCAGCTTGGGCCTAGCGGGAAGGTATGAGCAGTTCTTC. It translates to CASSLGLAGRYEQFF.

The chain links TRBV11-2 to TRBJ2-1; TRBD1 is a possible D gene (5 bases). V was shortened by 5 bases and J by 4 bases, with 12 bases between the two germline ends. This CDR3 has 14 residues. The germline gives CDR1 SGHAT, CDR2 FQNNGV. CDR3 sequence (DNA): TGTGCCAGCAGCCCCTCACCAGGGTACAATGAGCAGTTCTTC. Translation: CASSPSPGYNEQFF.